This T cell receptor beta chain was sequenced during a study of shared clonotypes between healthy human individuals. The wider study: The study drew on a couple of women and a few men aged 18 to 49 as donors.

General study findings and limits: The donor pool, a small one, limited the genetic and exposure-history diversity represented.

Libraries were prepared by immunoSEQ multiplex PCR; TCRdb keeps only in-frame clonotypes and omits some of them. The data show 2 million to 2.5 million clones, 90% to 96% seen once. The CDR3 covers 14 residues. Trimming stripped 7 bases from V and 0 bases from J, with 13 bases between. Germline assignment: CDR1 SNHLY and CDR2 FYNNEI. As concerns this clone: What it recognizes is unknown.

Sequenced material: naive CD4+ T cells sorted from blood. Subset in this sample: CD45RA+ positively selected. The TCR originated in a man between 18 and 29 years old in good health. This rearrangement joins TRBV2 to TRBJ2-7, with D perhaps TRBD1 (5 bases). The CDR3 sequence: CASTQSDSSYEQYF. The DNA of the CDR3 is TGTGCCAGCACCCAAAGTGACAGCTCCTACGAGCAGTACTTC.